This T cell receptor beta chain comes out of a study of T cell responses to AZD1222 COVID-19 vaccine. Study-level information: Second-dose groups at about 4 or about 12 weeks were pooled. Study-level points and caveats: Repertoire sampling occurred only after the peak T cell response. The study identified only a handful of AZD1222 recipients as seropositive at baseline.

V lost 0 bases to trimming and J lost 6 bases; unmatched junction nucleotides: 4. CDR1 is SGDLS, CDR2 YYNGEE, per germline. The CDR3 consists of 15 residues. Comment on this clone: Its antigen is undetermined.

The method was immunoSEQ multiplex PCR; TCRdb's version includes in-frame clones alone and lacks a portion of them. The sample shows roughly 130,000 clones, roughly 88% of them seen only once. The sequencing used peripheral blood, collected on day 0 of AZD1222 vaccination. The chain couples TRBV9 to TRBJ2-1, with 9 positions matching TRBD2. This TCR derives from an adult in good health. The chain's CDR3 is CASSVGSGSLNEQFF. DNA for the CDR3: TGTGCCAGCAGCGTAGGTAGCGGGAGCCTCAATGAGCAGTTCTTC.